What follows are 18 T cell receptor beta chains derived from one specimen sequenced in a study of T-cell reconstitution after alpha-beta-depleted transplantation in children (dated by TCRdb to the mid-2010s). Receptor amplification or capture employed PCR. Instrument on record: Illumina HiSeq 2500. Molecular barcoding was employed in the preparation of TCR libraries, with unique molecular identifiers being used to normalize TCRbeta repertoire quantification. The public reads were reprocessed in TCRdb via fastp at Q25 and MiXCR, keeping in-frame beta chains. Here each entry gathers all rows of one CDR3 protein and keeps the most common genes and DNA. Here the sample has some 300,000 distinct CDR3 sequences; approximately 10% occur a single time. Roughly 2.5% of the sample is held by the ten biggest clonotypes. This material consisted of PBMCs from the stem cell graft donor, taken from the stem cell graft. The receptor source for this set is a human donor who donated a stem cell graft to a child with acute lymphoblastic leukemia.

The chain combines TRBV29-1 with TRBJ2-5; unclear D gene. Looked up from germline, CDR1 is SQVTM and CDR2 is ANQGSEA. CDR3 size: 12 residues. Trimming removed 4 bases at V and 2 bases at J, with 8 bases between. CDR3 amino acids: CSVGVNQETQYF. The CDR3 nucleotides read TGCAGCGTTGGTGTGAATCAAGAGACCCAGTACTTC. The full variable domain, completed using reference TRBV29-1 and TRBJ2-5, is SAVISQKPSRDICQRGTSLTIQCQVDSQVTMMFWYRQQPGQSLTLIATANQGSEATYESGFVIDKFPISRPNLTFSTLTVSNMSPEDSSIYLCSVGVNQETQYFGPGTRLLVL.

This clonotype showed up just a few times. This chain joins TRBV7-2 and TRBJ2-3, with 7 bases lining up with TRBD2. V shed 2 bases and J 2 bases; nucleotides not matched to a gene: 10. The CDR3 has 17 residues. Per the germline V gene, CDR1 is SGHTA and CDR2 is FQGNSA. The CDR3 reads CASSLKLREWDTDTQYF. The CDR3 bases are TGTGCCAGCAGCTTAAAATTGCGGGAGTGGGACACAGATACGCAGTATTTT.

This clonotype was seen a handful of times. The V gene is TRBV28, the J gene TRBJ2-7; 7 bases are shared with TRBD1. Germline CDR1 reads MDHEN; CDR2 reads SYDVKM. This CDR3 comprises 17 residues. V dropped 2 bases and J dropped 3; count of bases not matched to a gene: 13. CDR3 amino acids: CASSLIPFTGASYEQYF. CDR3 in DNA: TGTGCCAGCAGTTTAATTCCCTTTACAGGGGCTAGCTACGAGCAGTACTTC.

The genes are TRBV12-3 or TRBV12-4 and TRBJ1-4, with 8 bases that match TRBD1. The CDR3 has 13 residues. Trimming took 8 bases from V and 7 from J; bases not matched to a gene: 6. DNA for the CDR3: TGTGCCAGCCAGGGGGCGGGCGGTGAAAAACTGTTTTTT. It translates to CASQGAGGEKLFF.

There are a few counts of this clonotype. The chain employs TRBV3-1 and TRBJ2-7; 12 bases are shared with TRBD1. CDR1 and CDR2 from the germline V gene are LGHDT and YNNKEL (reference sequence). The V and J ends lost 3 bases and 5 bases, in that order; junction bases with no gene match: 2. The CDR3 contains 14 residues. The CDR3 region is CASSQGTGGDEQYF. The CDR3 DNA follows: TGTGCCAGCAGCCAGGGGACAGGGGGCGACGAGCAGTACTTC.

Only a few counts were recorded for this clonotype. The chain joins TRBV5-1 to TRBJ2-5, with 11 bases fitting TRBD1. With V trimmed by 3 bases and J by 5 bases, 15 bases remained unmatched. This CDR3 contains 18 residues. Germline CDR1 reads SGHRS; CDR2 reads YFSETQ. The CDR3 DNA is TGCGCCAGCAGCTCCACCTCTCTTCGGACAGGGGGCGGTGAGACCCAGTACTTC. This gives the protein CASSSTSLRTGGGETQYF.

A few counts support this clonotype. CDR3 sequence: CASSLPGQGVSTDTQYF. For the CDR3, the DNA is TGTGCCAGCAGCTTGCCGGGACAGGGCGTCAGCACAGATACGCAGTATTTT. This sequence joins TRBV7-2 and TRBJ2-3, with 9 bases fitting TRBD1. The junction had 7 bases not matched to a gene; V was cut back by 3 bases and J by 0 bases. Germline V lookup: CDR1 SGHTA, CDR2 FQGNSA. The length of the CDR3 is 17 residues.

There are many counts of this clonotype. The V gene is TRBV4-1, the J gene TRBJ2-3; D is unresolved. The CDR3 sequence is 14 residues long. Germline-derived CDR1 and CDR2 are MGHRA and YSYEKL. V lost 3 bases to trimming and J lost 2 bases, with 9 bases between them. CDR3: CASSHERFTDTQYF. The CDR3, as DNA: TGCGCCAGCAGCCATGAAAGGTTCACAGATACGCAGTATTTT.

The CDR3 nucleotides read TGCAGTGCTAGAGATGTCAGGGAGGGGACTAGCGGGAGTGATACGCAGTATTTT. This gives the protein CSARDVREGTSGSDTQYF. V gene TRBV20-1 combines with J gene TRBJ2-3; 14 nucleotides agree with TRBD2. Germline CDR1 DFQATT, CDR2 SNEGSKA (reference sequence). The CDR3 extends over 18 amino acids. Trimming removed 0 bases from V and 6 bases from J; junction bases left unmatched: 11.

This clonotype has a handful of counts. V and J are TRBV20-1 and TRBJ2-7, with D perhaps matching TRBD1 or TRBD2 (5 bases each). Germline CDR1 reads DFQATT; CDR2 reads SNEGSKA (reference sequence). This CDR3 is 14 amino acids long. With 5 bases removed from V and 7 bases from J, the gap between germline ends came to 21 bases. CDR3 sequence: CSAALGVAALEQYF. The CDR3 DNA reads as TGCAGTGCTGCGCTGGGGGTCGCCGCTTTGGAGCAGTACTTC.

In regard to this clonotype: Since a much larger clone is just one base distant, this may be a read error. The chain is built from TRBV27 and TRBJ2-3, with D uncertain. The V gene's germline CDR1 is MNHEY and CDR2 SMNVEV (reference sequence). This CDR3 has 11 amino acids. The CDR3 protein is CASSFSDTEYF. The CDR3 DNA sequence: TGTGCCAGCAGTTTTTCAGATACGGAGTATTTT.

V and J are TRBV7-2 and TRBJ2-4; possible D gene TRBD1, 5 bases. Trimming took off 5 bases at V and 9 bases at J, with 17 bases between the two ends. In germline, CDR1 is SGHTA, CDR2 FQGNSA. CDR3 length equals 14 residues. The CDR3 sequence: CASSPARVRGIQYF. The CDR3 DNA reads TGTGCCAGCAGCCCCGCCAGGGTAAGGGGCATTCAGTACTTC. Combining the CDR3 with reference TRBV7-2 and TRBJ2-4 gives the whole variable domain GAGVSQSPSNKVTEKGKDVELRCDPISGHTALYWYRQSLGQGLEFLIYFQGNSAPDKSGLPSDRFSAERTGGSVSTLTIQRTQQEDSAVYLCASSPARVRGIQYFGAGTRLSVL.

This chain links TRBV20-1 with TRBJ2-3; D may correspond to TRBD1 or TRBD2 (5 bases each). V lost 5 bases and J lost 3, with 15 bases in between. The CDR3 runs 14 residues. CDR1 and CDR2 (germline): DFQATT, SNEGSKA (reference sequence). The CDR3 loop reads CSAQLRGPTDTQYF. DNA for the CDR3: TGCAGTGCTCAATTAAGGGGACCGACAGATACGCAGTATTTT.

This clonotype was observed a handful of times. The CDR3 region has the DNA TGTGCCAGCAGCTGGTACAGGGGCACTGAAGCTTTCTTT. It yields the protein CASSWYRGTEAFF. This rearrangement joins TRBV7-9 to TRBJ1-1; 7 bases match TRBD1. J gave up 4 bases and V 4 bases, and 3 bases lay outside the gene matches. Germline CDR1 and CDR2: SEHNR and FQNEAQ (reference sequence). This CDR3 is 13 amino acids long.

This clonotype was recorded a few times. In nucleotides, the CDR3 is TGTGCCAGCAGTGAAGGAGTCAGGGTCTGGGAAAAACTGTTTTTT. It is translated as CASSEGVRVWEKLFF. V and J are TRBV2 and TRBJ1-4, with D possibly TRBD1 on 5 matching bases. The length of the CDR3 is 15 residues. Between the trimmed V and J ends, which lost 1 base and 8 bases, there was a span of 14 bases. Germline V gives CDR1 SNHLY, CDR2 FYNNEI.

The chain links TRBV7-6 to TRBJ1-5, with D possibly TRBD1 on 6 matching bases. The V end lost 5 bases, the J end lost 2 bases, and 13 bases lay between the germline ends. The CDR3 runs to 15 residues. Germline CDR1 SGHVS, CDR2 FNYEAQ. CDR3 sequence reads: CASSPRGSGNQPQHF. The CDR3 bases are TGTGCCAGCAGCCCCAGGGGAAGCGGCAATCAGCCCCAGCATTTT.

This chain joins TRBV5-1 and TRBJ2-7, with 7 bases that match TRBD2. The V gene's germline CDR1 is SGHRS and CDR2 YFSETQ. This CDR3 spans 15 amino acids. V dropped 0 bases and J dropped 0; count of bases not matched to a gene: 3. This CDR3 reads CASSLVSGLSYEQYF. The DNA of the CDR3 is TGCGCCAGCAGCTTGGTTAGCGGGCTCTCCTACGAGCAGTACTTC.

This clonotype was observed a few times. CDR3 in amino acids: CASSLTGATTGELFF. CDR3 nucleotide sequence: TGTGCCAGCAGCCTAACAGGGGCGACCACCGGGGAGCTGTTTTTT. This chain connects TRBV4-2 to TRBJ2-2, with 7 bases matching TRBD1. The germline V gene encodes CDR1 LGHNA and CDR2 YNFKEQ. This CDR3 has 15 amino acids. The V and J ends lost 4 bases and 4 bases, in that order; junction bases with no gene match: 6.